Below, 27 T cell receptor beta chains from the same sample are listed, as sequenced in a study of shared clonotypes between healthy human individuals. Method: immunoSEQ multiplex PCR; TCRdb's copy keeps in-frame clones and lacks some. The profile shows hundreds of thousands of clones, 76% of them singletons. Material: PBMCs. These receptors came from a woman aged 40 to 50 in good health. Some clones in this sample may be carry-over from other donors' samples.

This chain connects TRBV6-1 to TRBJ1-5; D might be TRBD1 (5 bases). Germline V gene lookup returns CDR1 MNHNS and CDR2 SASEGT. The CDR3 has 14 amino acids. Trimming stripped 1 base from V and 6 bases from J, with 10 bases between. The CDR3 sequence: CASSEVGDPQPQHF. CDR3 DNA sequence: TGTGCCAGCAGTGAAGTAGGGGACCCTCAGCCCCAGCATTTT.

The V call is TRBV18, the J call TRBJ2-7; 7 bases line up with TRBD2. This CDR3 has 15 amino acids. Germline lookup yields CDR1 KGHSH and CDR2 LQKENI. J was trimmed by 0 bases and V by 4 bases; bases with no gene match: 6. The CDR3 spells CASSLGGGSSYEQYF. In DNA, the CDR3 is TGTGCCAGCTCACTTGGGGGGGGAAGCTCCTACGAGCAGTACTTC. Using reference TRBV18 and TRBJ2-7 for the parts outside the CDR3, the full variable domain is NAGVMQNPRHLVRRRGQEARLRCSPMKGHSHVYWYRQLPEEGLKFMVYLQKENIIDESGMPKERFSAEFPKEGPSILRIQQVVRGDSAAYFCASSLGGGSSYEQYFGPGTRLTVT.

This clone was recorded once. This chain uses TRBV28 with TRBJ1-5; D is perhaps TRBD1 (6 bases). CDR3 length: 15 residues. The germline V gene has CDR1 MDHEN and CDR2 SYDVKM. Trimming removed 2 bases from V and 6 bases from J, with 14 bases in between. The DNA of the CDR3 is TGTGCCAGCAGTTTAAACTTGGGGGCAAGTCAGCCCCAGCATTTT. Protein sequence: CASSLNLGASQPQHF.

V is TRBV28 and J is TRBJ2-5, with 7 bases lining up with TRBD2. Per the germline V gene, CDR1 is MDHEN and CDR2 is SYDVKM. The length of the CDR3 is 14 residues. V shed 2 bases and J 5 bases; nucleotides not matched to a gene: 5. The CDR3 DNA reads TGTGCCAGCAGTTTAGGGCGGGAGTCCGAGACCCAGTACTTC. Amino acid sequence: CASSLGRESETQYF.

The V and J genes are TRBV2 and TRBJ2-1, with 8 bases aligning to TRBD2. In germline, CDR1 is SNHLY, CDR2 FYNNEI. CDR3 length equals 14 residues. Trimming at V came to 8 bases and at J to 7 bases, leaving 10 bases not matched to a gene. For the CDR3, the DNA is TGTGCCAGCGTACGTAGCGGGAATGAAAATGAGCAGTTCTTC. This codes for CASVRSGNENEQFF.

In the case of this clone: Given a much more abundant clone one base away, this may be a read error. V usage is TRBV7-2 and J usage is TRBJ2-7; D is unclear. Looked up from germline, CDR1 is SGHTA and CDR2 is FQGNSA. Between the trimmed V and J ends, which lost 5 bases and 3 bases, there was a span of 8 bases. The CDR3 runs 12 residues. Written as DNA, the CDR3 is TGTGCCAGCAGCCAGAACAGCTACGAGCAGTACTTC. Encoded protein: CASSQNSYEQYF.

The genes are TRBV15 and TRBJ2-1, with 7 bases identical to TRBD2. This CDR3 spans 16 amino acids. Trimming removed 1 base from V and 7 bases from J; junction bases left unmatched: 10. Germline CDR1 and CDR2: LNHNV and YYDKDF (reference sequence). Here the CDR3 reads CATSRARRELENEQFF. The DNA for the CDR3 is TGTGCCACCAGCAGAGCCCGGCGGGAGTTGGAGAATGAGCAGTTCTTC.

This chain joins TRBV28 and TRBJ2-1; 8 nucleotides align to TRBD2. The CDR3 sequence is 14 residues long. Looked up from germline, CDR1 is MDHEN and CDR2 is SYDVKM. Unmatched junction bases numbered 5, after V lost 7 bases and J lost 3 bases. This CDR3 is CASTVAGLYNEQFF. The CDR3 nucleotides read TGTGCCAGCACCGTAGCGGGACTCTACAATGAGCAGTTCTTC. Full variable domain (outside the CDR3, taken from reference TRBV28 and TRBJ2-1): DVKVTQSSRYLVKRTGEKVFLECVQDMDHENMFWYRQDPGLGLRLIYFSYDVKMKEKGDIPEGYSVSREKKERFSLILESASTNQTSMYLCASTVAGLYNEQFFGPGTRLTVL.

The chain couples TRBV6-6 to TRBJ2-2, with 10 positions matching TRBD1. The CDR3 sequence is 14 residues long. V trimming: 5 bases; J trimming: 6 bases; junction bases outside the gene matches: 3. CDR1 and CDR2 from the germline V gene are MNHNY and SVGAGI (reference sequence). The CDR3 loop reads CASSPDRGPGELFF. The CDR3 nucleotides read TGTGCCAGCAGTCCTGACAGGGGGCCCGGGGAGCTGTTTTTT.

The genes are TRBV5-4 and TRBJ2-3; 9 bases line up with TRBD2. CDR3 length: 16 amino acids. Losses at the gene ends were 4 bases for V and 2 bases for J; bases not matched to a gene: 8. Germline values: CDR1 SGHNT, CDR2 YYREEE (reference sequence). Here the CDR3 reads CASSDGLARSTDTQYF. The DNA for the CDR3 is TGTGCCAGCAGCGACGGACTAGCGCGATCCACAGATACGCAGTATTTT.

Comments on this clone: It may be a read error: a sequence one base away is much more abundant. This rearrangement joins TRBV7-9 to TRBJ1-1; possibly TRBD1 for D (5 bases). This CDR3 contains 15 residues. CDR1 is SEHNR, CDR2 FQNEAQ, per germline (reference sequence). With 5 bases removed from V and 2 bases from J, the gap between germline ends came to 15 bases. CDR3 sequence (DNA): TGTGCCAGCAGCCTAGGAACAGGATTCAACACTGAAGCTTTCTTT. This sequence encodes CASSLGTGFNTEAFF.

The sample holds a few counts of this clone. The rearrangement joins TRBV7-9 to TRBJ2-7; 9 bases fit TRBD1. From germline, CDR1 is SEHNR and CDR2 FQNEAQ (reference sequence). The CDR3 is made up of 14 amino acids. The ends lost 5 bases at V and 4 bases at J; junction bases unmatched: 6. As DNA, the CDR3 is TGTGCCAGCAGCAATAGGGGACAGGGTTACGAGCAGTACTTC. Encoded protein: CASSNRGQGYEQYF.

The chain recombines TRBV7-9 with TRBJ2-2; the D call may be TRBD1 or TRBD2 (6 bases each). CDR3 length: 15 residues. V shed 8 bases and J shed 2 bases, with 15 bases lying between them. CDR1 is SEHNR and CDR2 is FQNEAQ in the germline V gene (reference sequence). This chain's CDR3 is CASRLKGGNTGELFF. CDR3 nucleotides: TGTGCCAGCCGACTAAAGGGGGGCAACACCGGGGAGCTGTTTTTT.

The V gene is TRBV30, the J gene TRBJ1-1; perhaps TRBD1 as D (6 bases). CDR1 and CDR2 (germline): GTSNPN, SVGIG (reference sequence). This CDR3 spans 18 amino acids. With 4 bases removed from V and 3 bases from J, the gap between germline ends came to 27 bases. Written as DNA, the CDR3 is TGTGCCTGGATCTCCCTCCAAAGAGACAGGCAACCAGACACTGAAGCTTTCTTT. Translating it yields CAWISLQRDRQPDTEAFF.

This chain links TRBV28 with TRBJ2-3; D perhaps matches TRBD1 (7 bases). The germline gives CDR1 MDHEN, CDR2 SYDVKM. This CDR3 has 16 residues. The V gene lost 2 bases and the J gene lost 2 bases, with 14 bases spanning the gap. Here the CDR3 reads CASSLRQGGNTDTQYF. The CDR3 bases are TGTGCCAGCAGTTTACGGCAGGGGGGAAACACAGATACGCAGTATTTT.

The V and J genes are TRBV7-8 and TRBJ2-1; 7 positions agree with TRBD1. V lost 5 bases, J lost 2 bases, and 21 bases stayed unmatched. The CDR3 runs 20 residues. Germline V gene lookup returns CDR1 SGHVS and CDR2 FQNEAQ. CDR3 nucleotide sequence: TGTGCCAGCAGCCAAAACCCCGGGACAGCCACTCCTGCAGCCTACAATGAGCAGTTCTTC. Translated: CASSQNPGTATPAAYNEQFF.

This clone was seen a single time. V and J are TRBV28 and TRBJ2-1; tentative D call: TRBD1 (5 bases). Deletions cut 2 bases from V and 4 bases from J, with 6 bases between. There are 13 residues in the CDR3. The V gene's germline CDR1 is MDHEN and CDR2 SYDVKM. The CDR3 DNA reads TGTGCCAGCAGTTTAGGGGCGTACAATGAGCAGTTCTTC. Translation: CASSLGAYNEQFF.

The V and J genes are TRBV25-1 and TRBJ1-4; no clear D. The CDR3 is 15 residues long. V lost 4 bases and J lost 7, with 16 bases in between. Germline V lookup: CDR1 MGHDK, CDR2 SYGVNS. The CDR3 coding sequence is TGTGCCAGCAGTGCCCCCGGAGGATATCTTGAAAAACTGTTTTTT. This codes for CASSAPGGYLEKLFF.

The chain employs TRBV7-8 and TRBJ1-1; D not certain. Germline values: CDR1 SGHVS, CDR2 FQNEAQ. The CDR3 is 15 residues long. V was clipped by 0 bases and J by 1 base, with 9 bases between them. In DNA form, the CDR3 reads TGTGCCAGCAGCTTAGCGTTGGGTAGGAACACTGAAGCTTTCTTT. This translates into CASSLALGRNTEAFF.

The genes are TRBV6-1 and TRBJ2-2; D unclear. Trimming pared 2 bases from V and 5 bases from J, leaving 9 bases between. The CDR3 spans 14 residues. Germline CDR1 MNHNS, CDR2 SASEGT. The CDR3 loop is CASSEQGLTGELFF. CDR3 DNA sequence: TGTGCCAGCAGTGAACAAGGGTTGACCGGGGAGCTGTTTTTT.

The chain has TRBV10-3 and TRBJ2-5, with D perhaps TRBD2 (6 bases). Germline values: CDR1 ENHRY, CDR2 SYGVKD. V shed 5 bases and J shed 2 bases, with 12 bases lying between them. CDR3 length: 14 amino acids. The CDR3 loop reads CAISRGREQETQYF. The CDR3 nucleotides read TGTGCCATCAGTAGGGGACGGGAGCAAGAGACCCAGTACTTC.

The rearrangement joins TRBV7-2 to TRBJ1-5, with a weak D call TRBD1 (5 bases). Germline CDR1 reads SGHTA; CDR2 reads FQGNSA. This CDR3 has 16 residues. Between the trimmed V and J ends, which lost 2 bases and 5 bases, there was a span of 16 bases. For the CDR3, the DNA is TGTGCCAGCAGCTTATACGGTGGGGGAGGCGATCAGCCCCAGCATTTT. It codes for CASSLYGGGGDQPQHF.

This clone was observed a few times. The rearrangement uses TRBV9 and TRBJ1-1; D is possibly TRBD1 (5 bases). V was shortened by 0 bases and J by 3 bases, with 12 bases between the two germline ends. The CDR3 totals 15 residues. Germline V gene lookup returns CDR1 SGDLS and CDR2 YYNGEE. The CDR3 DNA sequence: TGTGCCAGCAGCGTAGGGGGGGATTGGGACACTGAAGCTTTCTTT. Translating it yields CASSVGGDWDTEAFF.

This chain uses TRBV5-1 with TRBJ1-1; TRBD1 might be the D (6 bases). V lost 6 bases and J 1 base, leaving 22 bases between the germline ends. This CDR3 is 17 amino acids long. The germline gives CDR1 SGHRS, CDR2 YFSETQ. In DNA form, the CDR3 reads TGCGCCAGCACCTTTGGCCAGGGGTTAAGTGGGAACACTGAAGCTTTCTTT. It is translated as CASTFGQGLSGNTEAFF.

The gene calls are TRBV30 and TRBJ1-5; D ambiguous. The CDR3 covers 13 residues. Between the trimmed V and J ends, which lost 7 bases and 9 bases, there was a span of 19 bases. Per the germline V gene, CDR1 is GTSNPN and CDR2 is SVGIG (reference sequence). CDR3 DNA sequence: TGTGCCTACTCCCGGGAGTCTAAGGGGCCCCAGCATTTT. Translated: CAYSRESKGPQHF.

The CDR3 nucleotides are TGTGCCAGCAGCTTCCTAGCGGGGGGGCATGAGCAGTTCTTC. Translated, it gives CASSFLAGGHEQFF. J is TRBJ2-1 and V is TRBV7-8; TRBD2 aligns across 12 bases. After removal of 3 bases from V and 8 bases from J, the junction contained 2 bases not matched to a gene. Germline V gene sequence: CDR1 SGHVS, CDR2 FQNEAQ. The CDR3 runs to 14 residues.

This clone has only one observation. The chain carries TRBV7-2 and TRBJ2-7; 7 bases line up with TRBD2. The V segment lost 1 base and the J segment 7 bases; nucleotides outside the gene matches: 7. The CDR3 length is 14 residues. Germline V CDR1 and CDR2: SGHTA, FQGNSA. The DNA for the CDR3 is TGTGCCAGCAGCTTAGGTGGGTTCGGGGGGGAGCAGTACTTC. It codes for CASSLGGFGGEQYF.